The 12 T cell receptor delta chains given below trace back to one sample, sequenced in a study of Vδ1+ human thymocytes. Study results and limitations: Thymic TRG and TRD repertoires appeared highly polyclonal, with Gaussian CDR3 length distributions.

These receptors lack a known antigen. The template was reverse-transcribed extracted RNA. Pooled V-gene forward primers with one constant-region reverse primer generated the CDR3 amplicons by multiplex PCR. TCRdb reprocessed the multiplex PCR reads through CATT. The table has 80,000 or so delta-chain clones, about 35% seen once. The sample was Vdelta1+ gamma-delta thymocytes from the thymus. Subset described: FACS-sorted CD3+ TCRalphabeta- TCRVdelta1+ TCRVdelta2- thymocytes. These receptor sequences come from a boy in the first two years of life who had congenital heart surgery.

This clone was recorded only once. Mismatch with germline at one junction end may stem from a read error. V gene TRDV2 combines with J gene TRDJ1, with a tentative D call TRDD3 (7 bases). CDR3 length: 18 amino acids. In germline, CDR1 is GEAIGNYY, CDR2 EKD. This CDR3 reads CACDTGLGASFPTDRLIF. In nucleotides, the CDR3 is TGTGCCTGTGACACAGGGCTGGGGGCCTCCTTCCCTACCGATAGACTCATCTTT.

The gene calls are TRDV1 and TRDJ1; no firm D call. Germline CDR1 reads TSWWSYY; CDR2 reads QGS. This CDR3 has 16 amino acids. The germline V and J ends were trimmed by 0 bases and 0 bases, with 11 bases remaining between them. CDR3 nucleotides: TGTGCTCTTGGGGAACTAGTTCCCTTTTACACCGATAAACTCATCTTT. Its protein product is CALGELVPFYTDKLIF.

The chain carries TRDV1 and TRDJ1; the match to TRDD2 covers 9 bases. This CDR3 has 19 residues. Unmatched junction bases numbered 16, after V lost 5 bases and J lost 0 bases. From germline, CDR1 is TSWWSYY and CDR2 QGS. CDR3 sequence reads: CALGNLPTSGDAHTDKLIF. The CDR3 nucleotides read TGTGCTCTTGGGAACCTTCCTACGTCTGGGGACGCGCACACCGATAAACTCATCTTT.

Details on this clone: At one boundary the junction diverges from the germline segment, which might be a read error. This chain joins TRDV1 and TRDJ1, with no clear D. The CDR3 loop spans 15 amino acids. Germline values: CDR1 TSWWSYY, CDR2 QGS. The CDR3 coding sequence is TGTGCTCTTGGGGAACGGCGGCAGGGAACCGACAAACTCATCTTT. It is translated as CALGERRQGTDKLIF.

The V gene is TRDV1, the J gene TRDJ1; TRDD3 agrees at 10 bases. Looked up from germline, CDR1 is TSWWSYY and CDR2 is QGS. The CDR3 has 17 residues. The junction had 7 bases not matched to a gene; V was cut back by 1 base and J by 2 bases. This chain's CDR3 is CALGEQVGDTETDKLIF. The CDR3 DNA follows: TGTGCTCTTGGGGAACAAGTGGGGGATACCGAGACCGATAAACTCATCTTT.

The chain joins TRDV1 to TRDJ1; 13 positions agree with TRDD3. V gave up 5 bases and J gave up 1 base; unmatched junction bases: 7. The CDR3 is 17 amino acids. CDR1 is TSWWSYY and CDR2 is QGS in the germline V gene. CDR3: CALGKKYWGIRTDKLIF. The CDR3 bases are TGTGCTCTTGGGAAAAAGTACTGGGGGATACGCACCGATAAACTCATCTTT.

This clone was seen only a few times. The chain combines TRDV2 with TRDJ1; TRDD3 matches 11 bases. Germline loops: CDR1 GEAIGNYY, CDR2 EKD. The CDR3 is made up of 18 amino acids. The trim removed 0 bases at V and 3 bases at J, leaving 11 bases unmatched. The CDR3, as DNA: TGTGCCTGTGACACCACGTCTGGGGGATACATGATGCCCGATAAACTCATCTTT. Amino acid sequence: CACDTTSGGYMMPDKLIF.

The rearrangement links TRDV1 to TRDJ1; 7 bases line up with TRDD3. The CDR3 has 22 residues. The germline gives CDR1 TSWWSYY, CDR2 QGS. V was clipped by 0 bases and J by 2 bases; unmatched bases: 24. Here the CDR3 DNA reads TGTGCTCTTGGGGAACTCAAACCCTCGGGAGGTCGGGGGATCGAGGGGACCGATAAACTCATCTTT. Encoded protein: CALGELKPSGGRGIEGTDKLIF.

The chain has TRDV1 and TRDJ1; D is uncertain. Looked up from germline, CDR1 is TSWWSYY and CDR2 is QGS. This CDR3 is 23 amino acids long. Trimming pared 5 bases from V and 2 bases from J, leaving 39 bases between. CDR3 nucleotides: TGTGCTCTTGGGAATTTAATGGCAGAAAGGGCGACTTATTTTAAGTATCGGACCGATAAACTCATCTTT. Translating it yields CALGNLMAERATYFKYRTDKLIF.

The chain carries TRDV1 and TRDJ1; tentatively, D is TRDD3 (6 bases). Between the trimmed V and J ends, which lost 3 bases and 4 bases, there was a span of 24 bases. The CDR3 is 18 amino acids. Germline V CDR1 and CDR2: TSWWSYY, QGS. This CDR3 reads CALGELITSRGTIDKLIF. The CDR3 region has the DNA TGTGCTCTTGGGGAGCTAATTACGTCCCGGGGGACCATCGATAAACTCATCTTT.

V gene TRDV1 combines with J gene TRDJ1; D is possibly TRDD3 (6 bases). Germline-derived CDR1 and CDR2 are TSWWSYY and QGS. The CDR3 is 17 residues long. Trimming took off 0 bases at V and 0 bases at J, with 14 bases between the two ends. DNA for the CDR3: TGTGCTCTTGGGGAACTAGCGGGGTACTGGGACACCGATAAACTCATCTTT. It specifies CALGELAGYWDTDKLIF.

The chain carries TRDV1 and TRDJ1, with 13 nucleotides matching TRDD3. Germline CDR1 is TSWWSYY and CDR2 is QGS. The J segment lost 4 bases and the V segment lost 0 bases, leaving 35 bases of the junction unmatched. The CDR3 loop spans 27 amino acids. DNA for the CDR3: TGTGCTCTTGGGGAACTAGGATTAAATATTGTGTGCCGAGGACTGGGGGATACGCTGGGGTGTAGCGATAAACTCATCTTT. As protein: CALGELGLNIVCRGLGDTLGCSDKLIF.